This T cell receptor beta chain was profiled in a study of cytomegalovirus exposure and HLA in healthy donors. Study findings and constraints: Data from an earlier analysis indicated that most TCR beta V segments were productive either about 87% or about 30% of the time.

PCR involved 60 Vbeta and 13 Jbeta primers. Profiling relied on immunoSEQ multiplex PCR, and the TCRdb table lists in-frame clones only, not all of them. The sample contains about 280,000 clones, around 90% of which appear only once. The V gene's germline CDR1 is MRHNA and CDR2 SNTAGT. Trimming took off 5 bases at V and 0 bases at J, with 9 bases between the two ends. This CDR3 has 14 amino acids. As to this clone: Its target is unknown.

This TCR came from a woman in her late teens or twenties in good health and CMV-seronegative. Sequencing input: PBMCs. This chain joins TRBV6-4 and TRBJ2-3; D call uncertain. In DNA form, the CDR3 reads TGTGCCAGCAGTCGACAAGATAGCACAGATACGCAGTATTTT. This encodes CASSRQDSTDTQYF.